The 8 T cell receptor beta chains below all came from one sample that was sequenced in a study of cytomegalovirus exposure and HLA in healthy donors. The PCR used 60 Vbeta and 13 Jbeta primers. The protocol was immunoSEQ multiplex PCR, while the TCRdb copy is restricted to in-frame clones and leaves out a portion. Of 150,000 to 160,000 clones detected, around 79% appear once; the ten largest clones hold 7.7%. The sample was PBMCs. The receptor source for this set is a man aged 25 to 45 in good health and CMV-seropositive.

This rearrangement joins TRBV5-1 to TRBJ2-7; D is unclear. Germline-derived CDR1 and CDR2 are SGHRS and YFSETQ. CDR3 size: 13 residues. The germline V and J ends were trimmed by 4 bases and 6 bases, with 14 bases remaining between them. CDR3 DNA sequence: TGCGCCAGCAGCCTGGACCGAACTGGCGAGCAGTACTTC. Translated: CASSLDRTGEQYF.

The chain uses TRBV27 and TRBJ2-3, with D unclear. Trimming took 6 bases from V and 5 from J, leaving 6 bases between them. The CDR3 extends over 11 amino acids. CDR1 is MNHEY and CDR2 is SMNVEV in the germline V gene (reference sequence). CDR3 coding DNA: TGTGCCAGCAGCTCGGGAGATACGCAGTATTTT. Protein: CASSSGDTQYF.

Concerning this clone: A junction end diverges from the germline sequence, so it may reflect a read error. This sequence joins TRBV6-5 and TRBJ1-6; 9 nucleotides agree with TRBD1. The CDR3 sequence is 15 residues long. Germline loops: CDR1 MNHEY, CDR2 SVGAGI. The CDR3 here is CASSTTGTGNSPLHF. As DNA, the CDR3 is TGTGCCAGCAGCACTACCGGGACAGGGAATTCCCCCCTCCACTTT.

The J gene is TRBJ2-1, the V gene TRBV6-1, with TRBD1 matching over 8 bases. Unmatched junction bases numbered 5, after V lost 5 bases and J lost 5 bases. The germline V gene encodes CDR1 MNHNS and CDR2 SASEGT. The CDR3 spans 14 residues. CDR3 nucleotide sequence: TGTGCCAGCAGTAAGACAGGGGCTGACAATGAGCAGTTCTTC. Its protein is CASSKTGADNEQFF.

CDR3 protein: CASSPRNNEKLFF. The CDR3, as DNA: TGTGCCAGCTCACCGCGTAATAATGAAAAACTGTTTTTT. The V and J genes are TRBV18 and TRBJ1-4; D unclear. CDR3 size: 13 residues. The germline V gene has CDR1 KGHSH and CDR2 LQKENI. V was shortened by 3 bases and J by 4 bases, with 6 bases between the two germline ends. The whole variable domain, filled in from reference TRBV18 and TRBJ1-4, reads NAGVMQNPRHLVRRRGQEARLRCSPMKGHSHVYWYRQLPEEGLKFMVYLQKENIIDESGMPKERFSAEFPKEGPSILRIQQVVRGDSAAYFCASSPRNNEKLFFGSGTQLSVL.

This clone was found a few times. The rearrangement links TRBV18 to TRBJ1-3, with D unresolved. V lost 4 bases, J lost 0 bases, and 13 bases lay in between. The CDR3 sequence is 16 residues long. CDR1 and CDR2 from the germline V gene are KGHSH and LQKENI. This chain's CDR3 is CASSLTREASGNTIYF. In DNA, the CDR3 is TGTGCCAGCTCACTCACGCGGGAGGCCTCTGGAAACACCATATATTTT.

This rearrangement joins TRBV5-4 to TRBJ1-2; 8 positions agree with TRBD1. CDR3 size: 13 residues. In germline, CDR1 is SGHNT, CDR2 YYREEE (reference sequence). The ends lost 4 bases at V and 8 bases at J; junction bases unmatched: 7. The chain's CDR3 is CASSQDRATGYTF. DNA for the CDR3: TGTGCCAGCAGCCAGGACAGGGCGACGGGCTACACCTTC.

DNA of the CDR3: TGTGCCAGCAGCTTAGACAGTTTCGGCGGGGGCGAGCAGTACTTC. Its protein product is CASSLDSFGGGEQYF. The rearrangement links TRBV11-3 to TRBJ2-7; 7 nucleotides line up with TRBD2. The germline gives CDR1 SGHNT, CDR2 YENEEA. Losses at the gene ends were 0 bases for V and 6 bases for J; bases not matched to a gene: 8. The CDR3 loop spans 15 amino acids.